This T cell receptor (beta chain) originates from a study of blood T cells in healthy people across ages. Study context: There was about one barcoded beta molecule captured by template switching per two T cells. Whole-study results and caveats: Age showed a roughly linear inverse relationship with TCR beta diversity per million T cells.

Then a second PCR, running roughly 7 to 11 cycles, was carried out with a sample-barcoded 5' primer and a J-beta primer mix. All cDNA molecules were each tagged by a template-switch adaptor with 12 random nucleotides. Using its own MiXCR run on the 5' RACE reads, TCRdb lists one record per CDR3 protein. This table has about 670,000 distinct CDR3 sequences, 45% to 60% appearing once. In the case of this clonotype: The antigen remains unidentified.

CDR1 and CDR2 from the germline V gene are MGHDK and SYGVNS. The J segment lost 3 bases and the V segment lost 1 base, leaving 7 bases of the junction unmatched. This CDR3 is 17 amino acids long. Isolating PBMCs gave at least 7 million of these cells per sample. Sequencing was performed on blood. J is TRBJ1-1 and V is TRBV25-1; 11 bases fit TRBD1. The sequence was obtained from a woman older than 75 in good health. CDR3 nucleotide sequence: TGTGCCAGCAGTGAATGGGGACAGGGGGGAAGGCACACTGAAGCTTTCTTT. This sequence encodes CASSEWGQGGRHTEAFF.